The present entry profiles one T cell receptor (beta chain) with its context. Its antigen is currently unknown. This specimen belongs to a study of OX40 agonist ivuxolimab in advanced cancers. Study summary: Patients received intravenous ivuxolimab every 2 weeks at 0.01 to 10 mg/kg. Patients with hepatocellular carcinoma, melanoma, renal cell or head and neck cancer made up the dose-escalation patients. Whole-study findings and limits: Antigen specificity remained undetermined for the expanded peripheral T cells.

CDR3 length: 14 amino acids. The V gene's germline CDR1 is MNHNS and CDR2 SASEGT. Trimming stripped 2 bases from V and 7 bases from J, with 14 bases between. Assay used: immunoSEQ multiplex PCR; TCRdb lists only in-frame clones, some missing. The profile shows approximately 47,000 clones, approximately 91% of them singletons. Samples were taken at baseline and on day 1 of cycles 4 and 7. The sequencing here drew on CD4+ or CD8+ T cells sorted from blood, taken in a trial of the OX40 agonist ivuxolimab. The chain carries TRBV6-1 and TRBJ1-1; D not resolved. This TCR was recovered from an adult with an advanced solid tumor such as melanoma, head and neck, liver or kidney cancer. This CDR3 reads CASSELTSIGEAFF. The DNA of the CDR3 is TGTGCCAGCAGTGAACTAACATCCATCGGTGAAGCTTTCTTT.